A single TCR beta chain is shown here with its context. The antigen remains undetermined. V gave up 2 bases and J gave up 6 bases, with 8 bases separating them. Per the germline V gene, CDR1 is MNHNS and CDR2 is SASEGT. The CDR3 runs to 13 residues. This entry belongs to a study of beta chain features in type 1 diabetes. Points from the study as a whole: Patients with Type 1 diabetes showed moderately but significantly shorter TCRB CDR3s in all four CD4+ subsets. Equally in patients and controls, shorter templates might have been favored by PCR. Among type 1 diabetes patients, VDJ junctions had fewer insertions and more deletions.

Sequenced material consisted of expressed TCRB transcripts (all of the isolated RNA was reverse transcribed). Method: immunoSEQ multiplex PCR; TCRdb's copy keeps in-frame clones and lacks some. The sample lists 300,000 to 450,000 clones, 10% to 15% occurring once. Sequenced input: naive CD4+ T cells from blood. The receptor was isolated from a woman aged 18-29 years with type 1 diabetes. The chain recombines TRBV6-1 with TRBJ1-5; D not resolved. The CDR3 spells CASSERGSQPQHF. CDR3 DNA sequence: TGTGCCAGCAGTGAAAGAGGATCTCAGCCCCAGCATTTT.